This paragraph reports one TCR beta chain. Its specificity is not known. Germline V gene data show CDR1 as LNHDA and CDR2 as SQIVND (reference sequence). V gave up 5 bases and J gave up 7 bases; unmatched junction bases: 24. The CDR3 spans 20 residues. This entry is derived from a study of T cell responses to AZD1222 COVID-19 vaccine. Clones were sequenced by immunoSEQ multiplex PCR, and TCRdb holds only the in-frame ones, with some missing. Of roughly 150,000 clones in the sample, 92% were seen once. General observations from the study: Targeting of unmutated variant regions was reportedly seen in nearly half of spike-specific TCRs. It was only 6 or 7 AZD1222 recipients who were seropositive at baseline. The donors showed a predominance of white British ancestry and of females, with possible underestimation of clonal diversity.

J is TRBJ1-5 and V is TRBV19; TRBD1 agrees at 9 bases. This specimen was peripheral blood, taken on day 0 of AZD1222 vaccination. The source is an adult in good health. CDR3 region: CASSFYPGQGVEEVWQPQHF. The CDR3 nucleotides are TGTGCCAGTAGTTTCTACCCGGGACAGGGAGTGGAGGAAGTATGGCAGCCCCAGCATTTT.